This record concerns one T cell receptor beta chain sequence. The data were obtained in a study of blood T cell repertoires in COVID-19. Data came from immunoSEQ multiplex PCR; TCRdb stores just in-frame clones and leaves some out. The sample has under 250,000 clones, over 75% seen once. Participant ages covered about 18 to 95 years across around 22 US areas. CDR3 length: 15 residues. Looked up from germline, CDR1 is SGHRS and CDR2 is YFSETQ. V trimming: 5 bases; J trimming: 10 bases; junction bases outside the gene matches: 11. The sequencing input was PBMCs or T cells enriched from blood (not recorded which). The TCR sequence derives from a woman aged 30 to 39 who had been exposed to COVID-19. This chain links TRBV5-1 with TRBJ2-1; 11 positions match TRBD2. The CDR3 sequence: CASRTAGTSGGEQFF. The CDR3 DNA follows: TGCGCCAGCAGAACCGCCGGGACTAGCGGAGGCGAGCAGTTCTTC.